The TCR beta chain under discussion was sequenced for a study of T cell responses to AZD1222 COVID-19 vaccine. Study-level background: Doses given second, at about 4 or about 12 weeks, were pooled. Study-level results: There were mostly white British donors and more females than males, and clonal diversity was possibly underestimated. Reportedly, close to half of spike-specific TCRs are directed against unmutated variant regions.

The germline gives CDR1 DFQATT, CDR2 SNEGSKA (reference sequence). Between the trimmed V and J ends, which lost 6 bases and 0 bases, there was a span of 5 bases. This CDR3 has 11 residues. A single count supports this clone. Its antigen is unknown. TCRdb's table, derived via immunoSEQ multiplex PCR, lists solely in-frame clones and lacks some. The data hold approximately 150,000 clones, with about 90% observed a single time. The sequenced sample was peripheral blood, obtained on day 0 of AZD1222 vaccination. The V call is TRBV20-1, the J call TRBJ1-1; D is ambiguous. This TCR derives from an adult in good health. CDR3 bases: TGCAGTGCAAAATTGAACACTGAAGCTTTCTTT. This sequence encodes CSAKLNTEAFF.